Shown below are 2 T cell receptor beta chains from a single sample sequenced in a study of blood T cell repertoires in COVID-19. Generated by immunoSEQ multiplex PCR, the TCRdb table keeps only in-frame clones and is missing some. Of about 74,000 clones listed, about 90% are singletons. Specimen: peripheral blood. These receptors all stem from a woman aged 80 or over with active or convalescent COVID-19.

This chain joins TRBV10-2 and TRBJ2-5, with 9 bases lining up with TRBD1. The CDR3 spans 15 residues. The J segment lost 5 bases and the V segment lost 7 bases, leaving 11 bases of the junction unmatched. CDR1 is WSHSY and CDR2 is SAAADI in the germline V gene. The CDR3 DNA reads TGCGCCAGCATTCCGGGACAGGGTTCCGCGGAGACCCAGTACTTC. This gives the protein CASIPGQGSAETQYF.

The chain is built from TRBV5-1 and TRBJ2-2, with TRBD1 as a possible D gene (5 bases). Looked up from germline, CDR1 is SGHRS and CDR2 is YFSETQ. This CDR3 region has 17 residues. With 0 bases removed from V and 0 bases from J, the gap between germline ends came to 12 bases. The CDR3 reads CASSLEGWGANTGELFF. The CDR3 DNA sequence: TGCGCCAGCAGCTTGGAAGGCTGGGGCGCGAACACCGGGGAGCTGTTTTTT.